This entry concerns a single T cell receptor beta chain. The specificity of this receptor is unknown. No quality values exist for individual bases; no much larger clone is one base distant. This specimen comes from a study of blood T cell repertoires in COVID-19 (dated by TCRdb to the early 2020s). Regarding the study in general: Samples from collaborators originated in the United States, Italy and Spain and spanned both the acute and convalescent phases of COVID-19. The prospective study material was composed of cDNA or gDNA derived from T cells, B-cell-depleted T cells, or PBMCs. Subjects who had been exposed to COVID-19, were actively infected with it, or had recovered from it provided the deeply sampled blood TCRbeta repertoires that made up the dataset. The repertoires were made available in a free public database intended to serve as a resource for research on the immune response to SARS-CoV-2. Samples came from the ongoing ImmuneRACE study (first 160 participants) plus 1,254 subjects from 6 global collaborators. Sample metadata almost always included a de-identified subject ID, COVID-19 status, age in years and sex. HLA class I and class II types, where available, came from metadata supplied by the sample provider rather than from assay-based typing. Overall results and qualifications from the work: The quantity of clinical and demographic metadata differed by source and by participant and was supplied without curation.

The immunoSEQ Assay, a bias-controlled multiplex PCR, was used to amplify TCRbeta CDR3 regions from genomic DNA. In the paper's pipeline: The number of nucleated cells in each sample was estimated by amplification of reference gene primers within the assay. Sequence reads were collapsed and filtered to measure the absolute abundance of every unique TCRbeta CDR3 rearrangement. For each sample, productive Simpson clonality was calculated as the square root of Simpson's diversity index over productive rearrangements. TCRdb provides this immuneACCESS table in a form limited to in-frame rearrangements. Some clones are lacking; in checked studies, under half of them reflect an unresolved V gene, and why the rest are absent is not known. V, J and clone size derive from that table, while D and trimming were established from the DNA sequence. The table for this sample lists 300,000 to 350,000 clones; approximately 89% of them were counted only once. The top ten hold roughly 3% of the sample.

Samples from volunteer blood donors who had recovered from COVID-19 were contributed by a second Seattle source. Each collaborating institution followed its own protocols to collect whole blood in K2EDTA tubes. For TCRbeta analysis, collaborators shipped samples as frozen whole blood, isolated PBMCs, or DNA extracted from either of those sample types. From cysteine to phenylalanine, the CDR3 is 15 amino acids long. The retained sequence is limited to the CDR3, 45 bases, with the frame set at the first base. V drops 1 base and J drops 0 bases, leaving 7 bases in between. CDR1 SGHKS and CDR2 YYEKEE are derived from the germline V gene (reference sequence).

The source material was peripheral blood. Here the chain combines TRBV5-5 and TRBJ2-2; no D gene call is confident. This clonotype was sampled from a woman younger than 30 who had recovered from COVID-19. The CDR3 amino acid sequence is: CASSLMRSNTGELFF. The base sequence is TGTGCCAGCAGCTTGATGCGTTCGAACACCGGGGAGCTGTTTTTT.